These T cell receptor beta chains were read from a single sample in a study of blood T cell repertoires in COVID-19. Libraries were prepared by immunoSEQ multiplex PCR; TCRdb keeps only in-frame clonotypes and omits some of them. Of about 150,000 clones listed, roughly 90% are singletons. The sample was PBMCs or T cells enriched from blood (not recorded which). These TCRs come from a woman aged 45-65 years who had recovered from COVID-19. Both conserved end residues are part of each CDR3. D genes are given only for firm matches. The size field is filled for only some rows; it gives once, few, many or a size class.

clone_size	d_call	v_call	j_call	cdr3_aa	cdr3_nt
-	TRBD2	TRBV7-2	TRBJ2-3	CASSQTLGDKRGEDTQYF	TGTGCCAGCAGCCAAACCCTAGGGGACAAGCGGGGGGAGGATACGCAGTATTTT
-	TRBD1	TRBV7-6	TRBJ2-7	CASSLGDSPSYEQYF	TGTGCCAGCAGCTTAGGGGACAGTCCTTCCTACGAGCAGTACTTC
-	-	TRBV11-3	TRBJ1-4	CASSARALSGEKLFF	TGTGCCAGCAGCGCAAGGGCCCTAAGCGGTGAAAAACTGTTTTTT
-	-	TRBV10-3	TRBJ1-2	CATSDSTNYGYTF	TGTGCCACTTCGGACAGTACTAACTATGGCTACACCTTC
-	TRBD2	TRBV7-2	TRBJ2-1	CASSLTSGGFALREQFF	TGTGCCAGCAGCTTGACTAGCGGGGGATTCGCCTTGCGGGAGCAGTTCTTC
-	TRBD1	TRBV19	TRBJ1-4	CASRTNDRASEKLFF	TGTGCCAGTCGGACGAACGACAGGGCGAGTGAAAAACTGTTTTTT
-	-	TRBV18	TRBJ2-7	CASSLDTGSRFGEQYF	TGTGCCAGCTCACTTGACACAGGGTCGCGGTTCGGCGAGCAGTACTTC
-	TRBD2	TRBV2	TRBJ2-5	CASNPQLGRGETQYF	TGTGCCAGCAACCCCCAACTTGGGAGGGGAGAGACCCAGTACTTC
-	-	TRBV4-3	TRBJ2-3	CASSQEVGLDTQYF	TGCGCCAGCAGCCAAGAGGTTGGCTTAGATACGCAGTATTTT
-	-	TRBV5-8	TRBJ1-5	CASSLDSGRNQPQHF	TGTGCCAGCAGCTTGGATTCAGGGAGGAATCAGCCCCAGCATTTT
-	TRBD1	TRBV3-1/TRBV3-2	TRBJ1-3	CASSQDGLRQGRPSSGNTIYF	TGTGCCAGCAGCCAAGATGGCCTAAGACAGGGGCGTCCTAGCTCTGGAAACACCATATATTTT
-	-	TRBV18	TRBJ1-1	CASSPTDAFGQMNTEAFF	TGTGCCAGCTCACCAACCGACGCCTTCGGACAAATGAACACTGAAGCTTTCTTT
once	-	TRBV5-4	TRBJ1-1	CASSLGVVNTEAFF	TGTGCCAGCAGCTTAGGGGTGGTGAACACTGAAGCTTTCTTT
-	TRBD1	TRBV12-3/TRBV12-4	TRBJ1-1	CASSIQGVTEAFF	TGTGCCAGCAGTATACAGGGGGTCACTGAAGCTTTCTTT
-	-	TRBV5-6	TRBJ2-1	CASSLGASNEQFF	TGTGCCAGCAGCTTGGGAGCGTCCAATGAGCAGTTCTTC
-	-	TRBV29-1	TRBJ1-1	CSVGRQELRTEAFF	TGCAGCGTTGGGAGGCAAGAGCTGAGGACTGAAGCTTTCTTT
-	-	TRBV15	TRBJ1-1	CATSTAGGQNTEAFF	TGTGCCACCAGTACTGCCGGAGGGCAGAACACTGAAGCTTTCTTT
-	-	TRBV4-3	TRBJ2-1	CASSQLQGDEQFF	TGCGCCAGCAGCCAACTCCAGGGCGATGAGCAGTTCTTC
-	-	TRBV21-1	TRBJ1-4	CASSKKGTGDEKLFF	TGTGCCAGCAGCAAGAAGGGGACAGGAGACGAAAAACTGTTTTTT
-	TRBD1	TRBV18	TRBJ2-2	CASSSTQGSGELFF	TGTGCCAGCTCAAGTACACAGGGGTCCGGGGAGCTGTTTTTT
-	-	TRBV4-3	TRBJ2-6	CASSQVSGAGANVLTF	TGCGCCAGCAGCCAAGTATCGGGGGCTGGGGCCAACGTCCTGACTTTC
-	TRBD1	TRBV7-6	TRBJ1-1	CASFRGTEAFF	TGTGCCAGCTTCAGGGGGACTGAAGCTTTCTTT
once	TRBD2	TRBV9	TRBJ2-3	CASSVHLAGGSDTQYF	TGTGCCAGCAGCGTACACCTAGCGGGGGGTTCAGATACGCAGTATTTT
-	TRBD1	TRBV4-2	TRBJ1-2	CASSQAPGTGGDYGYTF	TGTGCCAGCAGCCAAGCCCCCGGGACAGGGGGCGACTATGGCTACACCTTC
-	-	TRBV29-1	TRBJ1-3	CSVRLGGSGNTIYF	TGCAGCGTCCGCCTGGGGGGCTCTGGAAACACCATATATTTT
-	TRBD2	TRBV7-3	TRBJ2-1	CASSSAGGPDNEQFF	TGTGCCAGCAGCTCTGCGGGGGGGCCTGACAATGAGCAGTTCTTC
-	-	TRBV11-2	TRBJ1-1	CASSPGIAVNTEAFF	TGTGCCAGCAGCCCGGGGATAGCGGTGAACACTGAAGCTTTCTTT
-	-	TRBV12-5	TRBJ2-6	CASGLVNLAVASGANVLTF	TGTGCTAGTGGTTTGGTAAATCTCGCGGTAGCGTCTGGGGCCAACGTCCTGACTTTC
-	TRBD1	TRBV7-3	TRBJ2-1	CASSFGTGPYNEQFF	TGTGCCAGCAGCTTCGGGACAGGGCCCTACAATGAGCAGTTCTTC
-	-	TRBV6-2/TRBV6-3	TRBJ2-3	CASSYTASSDTQYF	TGTGCCAGCAGTTACACGGCTAGCTCAGATACGCAGTATTTT
once	TRBD1	TRBV27	TRBJ2-4	CASSKTGFKNIQYF	TGTGCCAGCAGCAAGACAGGGTTCAAAAACATTCAGTACTTC
-	-	TRBV19	TRBJ1-2	CASVARGKVHGYTF	TGTGCCAGTGTGGCTCGGGGGAAGGTCCATGGCTACACCTTC
-	-	TRBV24-1	TRBJ2-1	CATSETPARGDKDEQFF	TGTGCCACCAGTGAGACCCCGGCCAGGGGGGATAAAGATGAGCAGTTCTTC
few	-	TRBV30	TRBJ1-5	CAWSAGSNQPQHF	TGTGCCTGGAGTGCAGGGTCCAATCAGCCCCAGCATTTT
-	-	TRBV7-2	TRBJ2-7	CASSPQEGSYEQYF	TGTGCCAGCAGCCCCCAGGAGGGTTCCTACGAGCAGTACTTC
once	-	TRBV13	TRBJ1-1	CASSPGGVEAFF	TGTGCCAGCAGCCCGGGGGGGGTTGAAGCTTTCTTT
-	TRBD1	TRBV7-8	TRBJ2-4	CASSPQGLGTGVIEYF	TGTGCCAGCAGCCCACAAGGACTCGGGACAGGGGTAATAGAGTACTTC